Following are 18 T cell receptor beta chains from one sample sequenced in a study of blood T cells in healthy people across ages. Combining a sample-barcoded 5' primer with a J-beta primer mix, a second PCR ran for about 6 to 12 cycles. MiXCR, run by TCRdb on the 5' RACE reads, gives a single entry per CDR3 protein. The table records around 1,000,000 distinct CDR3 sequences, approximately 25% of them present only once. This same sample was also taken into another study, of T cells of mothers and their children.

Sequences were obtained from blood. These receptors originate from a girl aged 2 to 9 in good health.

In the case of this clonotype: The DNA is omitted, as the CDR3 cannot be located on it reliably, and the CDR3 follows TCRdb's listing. The CDR3 region is CASTSDRNYGYTF. The chain is built from TRBV19 and TRBJ1-2; the table assigns TRBD1, which was not confirmed against the DNA. Germline loops: CDR1 LNHDA, CDR2 SQIVND (reference sequence). The CDR3 adds up to 13 amino acids, both ends counted.

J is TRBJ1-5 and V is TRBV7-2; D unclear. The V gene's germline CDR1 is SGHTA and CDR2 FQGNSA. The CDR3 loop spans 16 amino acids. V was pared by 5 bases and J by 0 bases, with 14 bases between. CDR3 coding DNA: TGTGCCAGCAGCCTAATTTTAGGAGTTAGCAATCAGCCCCAGCATTTT. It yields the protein CASSLILGVSNQPQHF. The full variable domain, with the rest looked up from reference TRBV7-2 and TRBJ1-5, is GAGVSQSPSNKVTEKGKDVELRCDPISGHTALYWYRQSLGQGLEFLIYFQGNSAPDKSGLPSDRFSAERTGGSVSTLTIQRTQQEDSAVYLCASSLILGVSNQPQHFGDGTRLSIL.

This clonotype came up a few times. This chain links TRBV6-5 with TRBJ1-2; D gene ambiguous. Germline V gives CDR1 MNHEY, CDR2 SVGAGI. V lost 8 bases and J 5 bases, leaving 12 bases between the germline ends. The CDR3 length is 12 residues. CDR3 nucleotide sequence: TGTGCCAGCGGCGGCTATGGATATGGCTACACCTTC. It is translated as CASGGYGYGYTF.

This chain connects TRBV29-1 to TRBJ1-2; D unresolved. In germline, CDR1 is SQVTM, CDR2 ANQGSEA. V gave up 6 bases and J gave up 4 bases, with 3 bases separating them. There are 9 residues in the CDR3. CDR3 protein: CSVFYGYTF. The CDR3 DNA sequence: TGCAGCGTCTTCTATGGCTACACCTTC. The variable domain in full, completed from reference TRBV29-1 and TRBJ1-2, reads SAVISQKPSRDICQRGTSLTIQCQVDSQVTMMFWYRQQPGQSLTLIATANQGSEATYESGFVIDKFPISRPNLTFSTLTVSNMSPEDSSIYLCSVFYGYTFGSGTRLTVV.

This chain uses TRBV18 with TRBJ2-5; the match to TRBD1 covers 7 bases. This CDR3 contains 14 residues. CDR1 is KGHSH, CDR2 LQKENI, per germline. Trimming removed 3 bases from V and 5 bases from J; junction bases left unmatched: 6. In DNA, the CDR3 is TGTGCCAGCTCACCCGGACAGGCCCCGGAGACCCAGTACTTC. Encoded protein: CASSPGQAPETQYF.

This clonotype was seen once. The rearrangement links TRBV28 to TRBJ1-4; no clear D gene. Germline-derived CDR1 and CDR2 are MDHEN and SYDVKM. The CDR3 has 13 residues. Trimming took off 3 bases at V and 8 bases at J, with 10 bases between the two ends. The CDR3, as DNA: TGTGCCAGCAGTTTGGAAGGCGACGAAAAACTGTTTTTT. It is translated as CASSLEGDEKLFF.

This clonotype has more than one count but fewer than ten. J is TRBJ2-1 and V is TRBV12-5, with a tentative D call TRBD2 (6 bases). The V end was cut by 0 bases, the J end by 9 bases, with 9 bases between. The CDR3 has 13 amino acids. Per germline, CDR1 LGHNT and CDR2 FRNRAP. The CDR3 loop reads CASGLVRGGEQFF. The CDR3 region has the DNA TGTGCTAGTGGTTTGGTAAGGGGAGGTGAGCAGTTCTTC. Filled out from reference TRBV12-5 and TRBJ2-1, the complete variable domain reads DARVTQTPRHKVTEMGQEVTMRCQPILGHNTVFWYRQTMMQGLELLAYFRNRAPLDDSGMPKDRFSAEMPDATLATLKIQPSEPRDSAVYFCASGLVRGGEQFFGPGTRLTVL.

Written as DNA, the CDR3 is TGTGCCACAGGGACGGAACACTATGGCTACACCTTC. This sequence encodes CATGTEHYGYTF. The chain has TRBV6-1 and TRBJ1-2, with D tentatively TRBD1 (5 bases). CDR3 size: 12 residues. Germline V lookup: CDR1 MNHNS, CDR2 SASEGT. Between the trimmed V and J ends, which lost 10 bases and 3 bases, there was a span of 12 bases.

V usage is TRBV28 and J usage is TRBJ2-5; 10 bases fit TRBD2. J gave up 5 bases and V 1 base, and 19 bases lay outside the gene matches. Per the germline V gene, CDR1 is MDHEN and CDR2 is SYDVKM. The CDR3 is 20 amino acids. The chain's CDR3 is CASSLFKSELAGAMGETQYF. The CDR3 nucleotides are TGTGCCAGCAGTTTATTCAAGTCGGAGCTAGCGGGAGCCATGGGGGAGACCCAGTACTTC. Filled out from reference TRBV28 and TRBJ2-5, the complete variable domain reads DVKVTQSSRYLVKRTGEKVFLECVQDMDHENMFWYRQDPGLGLRLIYFSYDVKMKEKGDIPEGYSVSREKKERFSLILESASTNQTSMYLCASSLFKSELAGAMGETQYFGPGTRLLVL.

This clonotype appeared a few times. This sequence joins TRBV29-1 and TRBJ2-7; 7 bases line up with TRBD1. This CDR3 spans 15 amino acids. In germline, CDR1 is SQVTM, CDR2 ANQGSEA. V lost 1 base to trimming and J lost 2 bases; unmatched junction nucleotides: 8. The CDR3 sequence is CSVEAGDRYTYEQYF. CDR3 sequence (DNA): TGCAGCGTTGAAGCTGGGGACAGATACACCTACGAGCAGTACTTC.

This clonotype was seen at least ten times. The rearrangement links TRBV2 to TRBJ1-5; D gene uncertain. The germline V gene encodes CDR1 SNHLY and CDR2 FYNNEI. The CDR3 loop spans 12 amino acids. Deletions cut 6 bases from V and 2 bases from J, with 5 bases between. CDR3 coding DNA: TGTGCCAGCAGGACCGGCAATCAGCCCCAGCATTTT. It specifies CASRTGNQPQHF.

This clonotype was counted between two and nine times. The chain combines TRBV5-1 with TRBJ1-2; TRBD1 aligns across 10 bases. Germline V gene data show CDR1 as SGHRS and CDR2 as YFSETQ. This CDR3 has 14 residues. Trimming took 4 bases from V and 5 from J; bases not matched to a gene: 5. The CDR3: CASSGDRGGYGYTF. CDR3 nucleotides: TGCGCCAGCAGCGGGGACAGGGGAGGATATGGCTACACCTTC.

In DNA form, the CDR3 reads TGCAGCGCCGAACCGGGACTAGGTCTGGGAGATACGCAGTATTTT. This codes for CSAEPGLGLGDTQYF. This chain connects TRBV29-1 to TRBJ2-3; 8 bases agree with TRBD2. Germline V gives CDR1 SQVTM, CDR2 ANQGSEA. With 7 bases clipped from V and 5 bases from J, the junction kept 14 bases outside the gene matches. This CDR3 is built from 15 residues.

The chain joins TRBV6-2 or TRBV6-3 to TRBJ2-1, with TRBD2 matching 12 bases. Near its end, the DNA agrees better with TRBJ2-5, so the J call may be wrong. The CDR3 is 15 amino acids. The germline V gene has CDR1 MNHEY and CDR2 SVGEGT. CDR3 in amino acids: CAGRTSGETGETQYF. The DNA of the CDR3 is TGTGCCGGTAGGACTAGCGGGGAGACAGGGGAGACCCAGTACTTC.

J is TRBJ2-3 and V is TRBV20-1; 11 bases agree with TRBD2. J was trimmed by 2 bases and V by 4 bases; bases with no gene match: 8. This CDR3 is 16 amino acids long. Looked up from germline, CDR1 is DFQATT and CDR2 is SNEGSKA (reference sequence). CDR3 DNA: TGCAGTGCTATTCATCTAGCGGGGGGTTTCACAGATACGCAGTATTTT. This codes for CSAIHLAGGFTDTQYF.

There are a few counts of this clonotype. As DNA, the CDR3 is TGCAGCGTAAGACAGGGGAGTTCTGGAAACACCATATATTTT. Amino acid sequence: CSVRQGSSGNTIYF. The chain employs TRBV29-1 and TRBJ1-3; 8 positions match TRBD1. Trimming took 6 bases from V and 1 from J; bases not matched to a gene: 5. Germline V gene sequence: CDR1 SQVTM, CDR2 ANQGSEA. CDR3 size: 14 residues.

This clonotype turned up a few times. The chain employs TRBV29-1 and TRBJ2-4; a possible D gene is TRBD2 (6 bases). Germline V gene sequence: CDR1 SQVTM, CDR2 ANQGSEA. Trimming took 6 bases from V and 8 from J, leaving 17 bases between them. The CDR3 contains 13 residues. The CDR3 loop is CSVGGRVTDIQYF. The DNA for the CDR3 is TGCAGCGTGGGAGGACGGGTAACGGACATTCAGTACTTC.

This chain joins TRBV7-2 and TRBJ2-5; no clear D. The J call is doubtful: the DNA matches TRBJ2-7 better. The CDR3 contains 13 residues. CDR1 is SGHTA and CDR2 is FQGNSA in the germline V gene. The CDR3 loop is CASSLGNFYEQYF. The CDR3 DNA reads TGTGCCAGCAGCTTAGGTAATTTCTACGAGCAGTACTTC.